Shown below are 10 T cell receptor beta chains from a single sample sequenced in a study of blood T cell repertoires in COVID-19. The table came from immunoSEQ multiplex PCR; TCRdb's copy has only in-frame clones and leaves some out. The sample shows 200,000 to 300,000 clones, around four fifths of them seen only once. Sequenced material: peripheral blood. The source is a man in his fifties or sixties with acute or convalescent COVID-19.

Comment on this clone: A read error may account for a junction end that differs from germline. This chain uses TRBV7-7 with TRBJ1-3; perhaps TRBD1 as D (6 bases). CDR3 size: 17 residues. Germline CDR1 reads SSHAT; CDR2 reads FNYEAQ (reference sequence). The CDR3 here is CASSPHLGGQSGNTIYF. CDR3 sequence (DNA): TGTGCTAGCAGCCCCCACCTAGGTGGACAGTCTGGAAACACCATATATTTT.

With respect to this clone: Relative to the germline gene, one junction end is altered; a read error may explain this. This chain links TRBV11-2 with TRBJ2-4; TRBD2 might be the D (7 bases). Per germline, CDR1 SGHAT and CDR2 FQNNGV. The CDR3 contains 17 residues. The CDR3 spells CASSLGGGTQDKNIQYF. The CDR3 nucleotides read TGCGCCAGCAGCTTAGGGGGGGGGACACAAGACAAAAACATTCAGTACTTC.

CDR3 region: CASSLLGGLETQYF. The CDR3 DNA is TGTGCCAGCAGCCTTCTTGGGGGACTTGAGACCCAGTACTTC. This chain connects TRBV7-8 to TRBJ2-5; tentative D call: TRBD2 (6 bases). V lost 5 bases and J lost 5, with 15 bases in between. CDR1 and CDR2 from the germline V gene are SGHVS and FQNEAQ. This CDR3 has 14 residues. The full variable domain, completed using reference TRBV7-8 and TRBJ2-5, is GAGVSQSPRYKVAKRGQDVALRCDPISGHVSLFWYQQALGQGPEFLTYFQNEAQLDKSGLPSDRFFAERPEGSVSTLKIQRTQQEDSAVYLCASSLLGGLETQYFGPGTRLLVL.

This chain uses TRBV6-1 with TRBJ1-2; possibly TRBD1 for D (5 bases). Germline V CDR1 and CDR2: MNHNS, SASEGT. Trimming took 2 bases from V and 5 from J, leaving 15 bases between them. The CDR3 is made up of 15 amino acids. CDR3 sequence reads: CASSERGREWYGYTF. The CDR3 nucleotides read TGTGCCAGCAGTGAAAGGGGCAGGGAATGGTATGGCTACACCTTC.

The chain is built from TRBV6-5 and TRBJ2-7, with TRBD2 matching 7 bases. The CDR3 totals 15 residues. J gave up 6 bases and V 2 bases, and 10 bases lay outside the gene matches. Germline values: CDR1 MNHEY, CDR2 SVGAGI. The CDR3 bases are TGTGCCAGCAGTTACGGGGGTAGCGGGCGTGGCGAGCAGTACTTC. Protein product: CASSYGGSGRGEQYF.

This clone has just one count. The genes are TRBV12-3 or TRBV12-4 and TRBJ2-3; tentatively, D is TRBD1 (5 bases). The CDR3 is 12 residues long. Trimming removed 6 bases at V and 2 bases at J, with 6 bases between. The CDR3 is CASRGDTDTQYF. The CDR3 DNA follows: TGTGCCAGCAGAGGGGACACAGATACGCAGTATTTT.

The V gene is TRBV6-6, the J gene TRBJ1-3, with D perhaps matching TRBD1 (6 bases). The CDR3 contains 12 residues. Trimming pared 5 bases from V and 5 bases from J, leaving 7 bases between. Germline loops: CDR1 MNHNY, CDR2 SVGAGI (reference sequence). This CDR3 reads CASSTGRNTIYF. The CDR3 coding sequence is TGTGCCAGCAGTACAGGGAGAAACACCATATATTTT.

V and J are TRBV4-1 and TRBJ2-3; TRBD1 agrees at 12 bases. CDR1 is MGHRA, CDR2 YSYEKL, per germline. After removal of 6 bases from V and 3 bases from J, the junction contained 4 bases not matched to a gene. The CDR3 has 15 residues. CDR3 sequence reads: CASRLGQGATDTQYF. The DNA of the CDR3 is TGCGCCAGCAGGTTGGGACAGGGGGCTACAGATACGCAGTATTTT.

The chain couples TRBV6-5 to TRBJ1-6, with 7 positions matching TRBD1. V gave up 11 bases and J gave up 8 bases; unmatched junction bases: 6. CDR3 length: 12 amino acids. In germline, CDR1 is MNHEY, CDR2 SVGAGI. In nucleotides, the CDR3 is TGTGCCGTCCGGGACAGCTATTCACCCCTCCACTTT. It specifies CAVRDSYSPLHF.

The rearrangement links TRBV28 to TRBJ1-2, with 9 bases fitting TRBD1. Germline V gene lookup returns CDR1 MDHEN and CDR2 SYDVKM. The CDR3 contains 11 residues. DNA for the CDR3: TGTGGGACAGGGGACCTCTATGGCTACACCTTC. Translated: CGTGDLYGYTF.